These 25 T cell receptor beta chains share one sample of origin, sequenced in a study of T cell responses to AZD1222 COVID-19 vaccine. Some clones are missing from TCRdb's copy, which holds only in-frame ones; the method was immunoSEQ multiplex PCR. This table holds 150,000 to 160,000 clones, roughly nine tenths found once. Sequences were derived from peripheral blood, sampled 28 days after the second AZD1222 dose. These receptors all stem from an adult who received the AZD1222 COVID-19 vaccine.

The chain combines TRBV5-1 with TRBJ2-2; D remains ambiguous. CDR1 is SGHRS and CDR2 is YFSETQ in the germline V gene. The CDR3 has 15 amino acids. Trimming removed 0 bases from V and 7 bases from J, with 13 bases in between. The CDR3 DNA sequence: TGCGCCAGCAGCTTGGATGCAGCTATGAGCGGGGAGCTGTTTTTT. It is translated as CASSLDAAMSGELFF.

The chain couples TRBV7-9 to TRBJ1-4, with 7 bases that match TRBD1. Germline V CDR1 and CDR2: SEHNR, FQNEAQ (reference sequence). Unmatched junction bases numbered 6, after V lost 1 base and J lost 4 bases. The CDR3 covers 16 residues. The CDR3 nucleotides are TGTGCCAGCAGCTTAGGGGAGACAGGGAGTAATGAAAAACTGTTTTTT. Encoded protein: CASSLGETGSNEKLFF.

V gene TRBV7-6 combines with J gene TRBJ2-1, with D hard to call. CDR1 is SGHVS, CDR2 FNYEAQ, per germline. V lost 1 base and J 1 base, leaving 8 bases between the germline ends. This CDR3 is built from 15 residues. The CDR3 DNA is TGTGCCAGCAGCTTAGGCCTAGTATCCTACAATGAGCAGTTCTTC. Translating gives CASSLGLVSYNEQFF.

This rearrangement joins TRBV4-1 to TRBJ1-6, with D maybe TRBD1 (5 bases). The CDR3 consists of 14 residues. Germline CDR1 and CDR2: MGHRA and YSYEKL. The germline V and J ends were trimmed by 0 bases and 7 bases, with 7 bases remaining between them. The CDR3 sequence: CASSQDGGNSPLHF. CDR3 bases: TGCGCCAGCAGCCAAGATGGGGGGAATTCACCCCTCCACTTT.

This clone was detected only a few times. The genes are TRBV5-1 and TRBJ1-1; 8 bases line up with TRBD1. V lost 3 bases, J lost 0 bases, and 13 bases stayed unmatched. The CDR3 extends over 18 amino acids. The germline V gene has CDR1 SGHRS and CDR2 YFSETQ. This CDR3 reads CASSSLRAGGGVNTEAFF. The CDR3 DNA reads as TGCGCCAGCAGCTCCCTCAGGGCAGGGGGCGGAGTGAACACTGAAGCTTTCTTT.

The chain uses TRBV6-5 and TRBJ1-6; the D is unclear. This CDR3 is 14 amino acids long. V dropped 6 bases and J dropped 7 bases, with 13 bases sitting between them. Germline-derived CDR1 and CDR2 are MNHEY and SVGAGI. The CDR3 loop reads CASSANRSNSPLHF. CDR3 bases: TGTGCCAGCAGCGCAAATAGGAGCAATTCACCCCTCCACTTT.

J is TRBJ2-6 and V is TRBV5-8, with 10 bases lining up with TRBD1. Germline CDR1 and CDR2: SGHTS and YDEGEE. The CDR3 covers 18 residues. The V segment lost 4 bases and the J segment 0 bases; nucleotides outside the gene matches: 7. Here the CDR3 reads CASSKGGQGFSGANVLTF. CDR3 bases: TGTGCCAGCAGCAAGGGGGGACAGGGGTTCTCTGGGGCCAACGTCCTGACTTTC.

The chain couples TRBV5-4 to TRBJ2-3; either TRBD1 or TRBD2 may supply D (5 bases each). The CDR3 loop spans 14 amino acids. Germline CDR1 is SGHNT and CDR2 is YYREEE (reference sequence). V gave up 0 bases and J gave up 3 bases, with 8 bases separating them. CDR3 in amino acids: CASSLVWGTDTQYF. The CDR3, as DNA: TGTGCCAGCAGCTTGGTATGGGGGACAGATACGCAGTATTTT.

The gene calls are TRBV6-5 and TRBJ1-1; D might be TRBD1 (5 bases). The CDR3 extends over 13 amino acids. V lost 9 bases and J 3 bases, leaving 14 bases between the germline ends. CDR1 MNHEY and CDR2 SVGAGI come from the germline V gene. CDR3 in amino acids: CASSAGGYTEAFF. CDR3 DNA sequence: TGTGCCAGTTCGGCGGGGGGGTACACTGAAGCTTTCTTT.

Concerning this clone: The sample carries other DNA sequences with the same CDR3. The CDR3 here is CASSIKGDQPQHF. The CDR3 coding sequence is TGTGCCAGTAGTATTAAGGGTGATCAGCCCCAGCATTTT. V and J are TRBV19 and TRBJ1-5; D gene unclear. The CDR3 is made up of 13 amino acids. The V gene's germline CDR1 is LNHDA and CDR2 SQIVND (reference sequence). V was clipped by 3 bases and J by 5 bases, with 8 bases between them.

The chain carries TRBV5-5 and TRBJ1-1; D is uncertain. Looked up from germline, CDR1 is SGHKS and CDR2 is YYEKEE (reference sequence). The V end lost 0 bases, the J end lost 2 bases, and 11 bases lay between the germline ends. The CDR3 has 15 residues. Here the CDR3 reads CASSLGAGLNTEAFF. CDR3 sequence (DNA): TGTGCCAGCAGCTTGGGAGCAGGCCTAAACACTGAAGCTTTCTTT.

The CDR3 DNA reads as TGTGCCACCAGTTACCCAGGGGGCAATGAGCAGTTCTTC. Residues: CATSYPGGNEQFF. The chain recombines TRBV15 with TRBJ2-1, with TRBD1 matching over 7 bases. V dropped 6 bases and J dropped 6; count of bases not matched to a gene: 5. The CDR3 has 13 residues. CDR1 and CDR2 from the germline V gene are LNHNV and YYDKDF (reference sequence).

This chain uses TRBV7-7 with TRBJ2-7; the D is unclear. Germline assignment: CDR1 SSHAT and CDR2 FNYEAQ (reference sequence). The V end was cut by 5 bases, the J end by 1 base, with 9 bases between. The CDR3 covers 13 residues. This CDR3 is CASSLGESYEQYF. The CDR3 bases are TGTGCCAGCAGCCTTGGAGAATCCTACGAGCAGTACTTC.

Here the CDR3 reads CASSVEVAGPTQYF. CDR3 DNA sequence: TGTGCCAGCAGCGTCGAGGTAGCGGGCCCCACCCAGTACTTC. The rearrangement joins TRBV5-4 to TRBJ2-5; TRBD2 matches 7 bases. The germline gives CDR1 SGHNT, CDR2 YYREEE (reference sequence). With V trimmed by 4 bases and J by 8 bases, 11 bases remained unmatched. The CDR3 sequence is 14 residues long.

This chain joins TRBV27 and TRBJ1-1; 8 bases are shared with TRBD1. Germline V gives CDR1 MNHEY, CDR2 SMNVEV (reference sequence). V was pared by 5 bases and J by 3 bases, with 2 bases of the junction left unmatched. This CDR3 spans 13 amino acids. The CDR3 here is CASSIQGDTEAFF. The CDR3 DNA is TGTGCCAGCAGTATACAGGGGGACACTGAAGCTTTCTTT.

The chain uses TRBV24-1 and TRBJ1-2; 8 bases agree with TRBD1. With 5 bases clipped from V and 4 bases from J, the junction kept 5 bases outside the gene matches. Germline CDR1 and CDR2: KGHDR and SFDVKD. The CDR3 runs to 14 residues. The CDR3 DNA reads as TGTGCCACCAGTGTCGGGACAGGACCCTATGGCTACACCTTC. Encoded protein: CATSVGTGPYGYTF.

The V and J genes are TRBV19 and TRBJ1-1, with D possibly being TRBD1 (5 bases). The CDR3 runs 14 residues. Trimming removed 5 bases at V and 0 bases at J, with 10 bases between. The germline V gene encodes CDR1 LNHDA and CDR2 SQIVND (reference sequence). The CDR3 region is CASSHRDLNTEAFF. The DNA for the CDR3 is TGTGCCAGTAGTCACCGGGACTTGAACACTGAAGCTTTCTTT. The whole variable domain, filled in from reference TRBV19 and TRBJ1-1, reads DGGITQSPKYLFRKEGQNVTLSCEQNLNHDAMYWYRQDPGQGLRLIYYSQIVNDFQKGDIAEGYSVSREKKESFPLTVTSAQKNPTAFYLCASSHRDLNTEAFFGQGTRLTVV.

The V and J genes are TRBV28 and TRBJ1-5; D gene uncertain. The germline V gene has CDR1 MDHEN and CDR2 SYDVKM. This CDR3 is built from 15 residues. V lost 3 bases to trimming and J lost 6 bases, with 15 bases between them. CDR3 nucleotide sequence: TGTGCCAGCAGTTTTGGGTCTGTAATGATTCAGCCCCAGCATTTT. Translated, it gives CASSFGSVMIQPQHF.

The chain employs TRBV2 and TRBJ2-4, with D perhaps matching TRBD2 (6 bases). The CDR3 has 15 amino acids. The V and J ends lost 5 bases and 0 bases respectively, with 11 bases between them. The germline CDR1 and CDR2 sequences are SNHLY and FYNNEI. The CDR3 region is CASSRGTLAKNIQYF. CDR3 DNA: TGTGCCAGCAGTCGGGGGACCCTAGCCAAAAACATTCAGTACTTC.

The chain employs TRBV30 and TRBJ2-1, with 9 bases aligning to TRBD2. The CDR3 has 15 residues. The germline V gene encodes CDR1 GTSNPN and CDR2 SVGIG (reference sequence). V lost 4 bases, J lost 4 bases, and 8 bases stayed unmatched. In DNA, the CDR3 is TGTGCCTGGATGTGGGGAGCGGGAGGTTACAATGAGCAGTTCTTC. It specifies CAWMWGAGGYNEQFF.

The rearrangement links TRBV28 to TRBJ2-7; no definite D call. Trimming cost V 5 bases and J 5 bases, with 22 bases left between them. This CDR3 comprises 16 residues. The V gene's germline CDR1 is MDHEN and CDR2 SYDVKM. The CDR3 DNA is TGTGCCAGCAGTCCCCCTACTCGGGCCGCCGAGAACGAGCAGTACTTC. It translates to CASSPPTRAAENEQYF.

The rearrangement uses TRBV19 and TRBJ1-2, with no clear D. Germline CDR1 and CDR2: LNHDA and SQIVND (reference sequence). V was pared by 4 bases and J by 4 bases, with 7 bases between. CDR3 length: 12 amino acids. CDR3 DNA: TGTGCCAGTAGTAGGTGGGGCTATGGCTACACCTTC. It encodes CASSRWGYGYTF.

This chain uses TRBV20-1 with TRBJ2-1; 11 bases are shared with TRBD2. Looked up from germline, CDR1 is DFQATT and CDR2 is SNEGSKA (reference sequence). J was trimmed by 4 bases and V by 3 bases; bases with no gene match: 8. The length of the CDR3 is 16 residues. CDR3 bases: TGCAGTGCTAGTCTAGCGGGAGGAGGGGTATACAATGAGCAGTTCTTC. It translates to CSASLAGGGVYNEQFF.

The CDR3 DNA reads TGTGCCAGCAGCTGGGGGGTGGCTGAAGCTTTCTTT. Its protein product is CASSWGVAEAFF. This chain links TRBV14 with TRBJ1-1; D is possibly TRBD1 (5 bases). Deletions cut 5 bases from V and 6 bases from J, with 10 bases between. The CDR3 is 12 residues long. CDR1 and CDR2 (germline): SGHDN, FVKESK. The whole variable domain, filled in from reference TRBV14 and TRBJ1-1, reads EAGVTQFPSHSVIEKGQTVTLRCDPISGHDNLYWYRRVMGKEIKFLLHFVKESKQDESGMPNNRFLAERTGGTYSTLKVQPAELEDSGVYFCASSWGVAEAFFGQGTRLTVV.

The V and J genes are TRBV6-1 and TRBJ2-1; 11 nucleotides align to TRBD2. Germline CDR1 reads MNHNS; CDR2 reads SASEGT. V lost 0 bases and J lost 6; bases outside the gene matches: 1. This CDR3 contains 15 residues. The CDR3 spells CASSEASGGANEQFF. The CDR3 DNA reads as TGTGCCAGCAGTGAAGCTAGCGGGGGGGCCAATGAGCAGTTCTTC.